Listed here is a single T cell receptor beta chain. This clone occurred once. The antigen it binds to is not known. Base qualities are missing; no much larger clone stands one base away. The germline V gene supplies CDR1 ENHRY and CDR2 SYGVKD. The CDR3 contains 14 residues, cysteine and phenylalanine counted. CDR3 DNA is the only sequence kept; it has 42 bases, read in frame from the first base. V is clipped by 0 bases and J by 6 bases, and the sequence between their germline boundaries is 12 bases long. The library was produced with the immunoSEQ multiplex PCR assay. Primary melanoma tumor tissue was subjected to high-throughput sequencing of the T-cell receptor beta chain. Turning to the authors' computational methods: Among the repertoire analyses were the distribution of insertions and deletions and the sharing of TCRB CDR3 between samples. The predictive value of the T-cell fraction was ranked against histopathological variables by a gradient-boosted model. Here the immuneACCESS table is served through TCRdb, limited to in-frame sequences with V and J called. Missing clones are a known gap in these copies; in checked studies unresolved V genes cover under half, and the rest lacks a known reason. V, J and clone size were drawn from that table, and D and trimming were deduced from the DNA. The table for this sample lists approximately 3,100 clones; roughly four fifths of them were counted only once. Jointly, the top ten make up 21% of the sample.

The primary melanoma of each patient had been surgically resected and was considered potentially curable but at risk of metastatic recurrence. The data originate from a study of primary melanoma T cells and metastatic recurrence (dated by TCRdb to the early 2020s). Study-level background: The cohort was made up of roughly 180 primary melanomas of stage T2 to T4, with thickness greater than 1 mm. Whether patient outcome could be predicted by T-cell fraction and T-cell repertoire clonality in primary melanoma tumors was the question this study put to the test. The T-cell fraction measured by TCR beta sequencing was compared against progression-free survival as the clinical outcome. Histopathological grading of tumor-infiltrating lymphocytes was compared with the T-cell fraction derived from sequencing.

General conclusions and limits of the study: Progression-free survival was reportedly predicted by the tumor T-cell fraction independently of thickness, ulceration, mitotic rate and age. The authors presented an effective T-cell-mediated antitumor response in primary melanoma only as a suggestion and not as a demonstrated mechanism. Progression-free survival prediction was reportedly improved more by adding T-cell fraction to tumor thickness than by adding any other histopathological variable. A T-cell fraction greater than 20% appeared to be protective whatever the ulceration status, mitotic rate or nodal disease.

Sequencing was done on a sample of melanoma tumor tissue. The rearranged segments are TRBV10-3 and TRBJ2-7, with the D assignment possibly TRBD1 or TRBD2, given 5 matching bases for each. The clonotype comes from a human donor with melanoma. The bases are TGTGCCATCAGTGAGTCAGGGACCACCGGCGAGCAGTACTTC. Protein translation: CAISESGTTGEQYF.